This T cell receptor (beta chain) originates from a study of T cells in tuberculosis. Study results and caveats: A GMM-specific repertoire classifier reached 75% to 90% accuracy, AUROC 0.90.

The protocol was immunoSEQ multiplex PCR, while the TCRdb copy is restricted to in-frame clones and leaves out a portion. This sample has 35,000 to 55,000 clones; 90% to 95% occur once, and the top ten carry approximately 7.9%. As regards this clone: As yet, its antigen is unknown.

The germline V gene has CDR1 SGHVS and CDR2 FNYEAQ. Trimming took 1 base from V and 0 from J, leaving 10 bases between them. The CDR3 has 15 residues. The sequence derives from a donor aged 5 to 30 with latent tuberculosis or without tuberculosis infection. The sample was PBMCs. This rearrangement joins TRBV7-6 to TRBJ2-7; D is unresolved. CDR3 nucleotide sequence: TGTGCCAGCAGCTTAGGTGGTGCCAGCTCCTACGAGCAGTACTTC. This gives the protein CASSLGGASSYEQYF.